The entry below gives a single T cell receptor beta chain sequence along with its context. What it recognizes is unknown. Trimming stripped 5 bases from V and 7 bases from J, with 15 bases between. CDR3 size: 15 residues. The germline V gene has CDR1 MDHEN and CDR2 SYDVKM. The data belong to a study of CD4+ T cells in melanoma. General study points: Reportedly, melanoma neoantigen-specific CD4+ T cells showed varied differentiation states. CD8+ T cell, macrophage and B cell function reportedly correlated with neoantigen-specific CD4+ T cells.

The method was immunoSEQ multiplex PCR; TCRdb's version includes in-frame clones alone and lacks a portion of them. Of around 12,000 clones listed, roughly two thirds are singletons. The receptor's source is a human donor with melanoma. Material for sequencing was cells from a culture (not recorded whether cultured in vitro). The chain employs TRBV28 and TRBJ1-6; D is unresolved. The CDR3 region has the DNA TGTGCCAGCAGTCCGCCCTATACTGTCAATTCACCCCTCCACTTT. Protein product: CASSPPYTVNSPLHF.